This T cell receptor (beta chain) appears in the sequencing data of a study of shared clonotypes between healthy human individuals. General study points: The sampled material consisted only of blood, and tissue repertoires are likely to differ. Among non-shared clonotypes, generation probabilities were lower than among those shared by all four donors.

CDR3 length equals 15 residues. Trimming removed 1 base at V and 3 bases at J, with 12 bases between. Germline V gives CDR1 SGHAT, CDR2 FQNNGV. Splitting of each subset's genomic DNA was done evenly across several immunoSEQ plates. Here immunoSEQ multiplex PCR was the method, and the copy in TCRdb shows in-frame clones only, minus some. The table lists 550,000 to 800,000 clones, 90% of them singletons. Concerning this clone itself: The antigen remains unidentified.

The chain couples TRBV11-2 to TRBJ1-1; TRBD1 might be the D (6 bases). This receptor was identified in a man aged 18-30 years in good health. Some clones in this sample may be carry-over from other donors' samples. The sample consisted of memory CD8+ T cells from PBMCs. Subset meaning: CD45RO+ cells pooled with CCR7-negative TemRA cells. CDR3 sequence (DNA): TGTGCCAGCAGCTTAGTAGGGGGTGCTTACACTGAAGCTTTCTTT. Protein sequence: CASSLVGGAYTEAFF.